One sample yielded the 23 T cell receptor beta chains listed below, sequenced in a study of cytomegalovirus exposure and HLA in healthy donors. This PCR relied on a set of 60 Vbeta primers and 13 Jbeta primers. Sequencing was performed with immunoSEQ multiplex PCR; in TCRdb, only in-frame clones are kept and a portion is missing. Among more than 85,000 clones, about two thirds were seen once, and the ten largest hold about 5.5%. The source material was PBMCs. Source of these receptors: a woman aged 70-85 years in good health and CMV-seropositive.

V usage is TRBV6-5 and J usage is TRBJ1-1, with a tentative D call TRBD1 (6 bases). The CDR3 runs 15 residues. CDR1 is MNHEY and CDR2 is SVGAGI in the germline V gene. V was shortened by 2 bases and J by 1 base, with 11 bases between the two germline ends. The CDR3 reads CASSYLQGQNTEAFF. CDR3 DNA: TGTGCCAGCAGTTACCTACAGGGCCAGAACACTGAAGCTTTCTTT.

The chain combines TRBV30 with TRBJ1-6, with 7 bases identical to TRBD1. In germline, CDR1 is GTSNPN, CDR2 SVGIG (reference sequence). V lost 4 bases, J lost 7 bases, and 7 bases stayed unmatched. The CDR3 runs 14 residues. The CDR3 region is CAWNLGQVNSPLHF. In DNA form, the CDR3 reads TGTGCCTGGAACCTTGGACAGGTGAATTCACCCCTCCACTTT.

This clone has more than one count but fewer than ten. This chain uses TRBV5-1 with TRBJ2-1; no clear D. V was trimmed by 0 bases and J by 1 base, leaving 8 bases between them. The CDR3 sequence is 15 residues long. CDR1 is SGHRS, CDR2 YFSETQ, per germline. CDR3 DNA sequence: TGCGCCAGCAGCTTGGTCCTAGATTCCTACAATGAGCAGTTCTTC. Its protein product is CASSLVLDSYNEQFF.

The chain carries TRBV7-9 and TRBJ1-2; D remains ambiguous. Germline CDR1 SEHNR, CDR2 FQNEAQ (reference sequence). Trimming removed 7 bases at V and 0 bases at J, with 15 bases between. This CDR3 contains 15 residues. The chain's CDR3 is CASNFGVGTNYGYTF. CDR3 in DNA: TGTGCCAGCAACTTCGGAGTGGGTACTAACTATGGCTACACCTTC.

V gene TRBV12-5 combines with J gene TRBJ1-1; 8 bases fit TRBD1. After removal of 6 bases from V and 5 bases from J, the junction contained 11 bases not matched to a gene. Per the germline V gene, CDR1 is LGHNT and CDR2 is FRNRAP. The CDR3 length is 15 residues. CDR3 nucleotide sequence: TGTGCTAGTGGGCCGCCAGGGGGCGTTGGAACTGAAGCTTTCTTT. The encoded protein is CASGPPGGVGTEAFF. Using reference TRBV12-5 and TRBJ1-1 for the parts outside the CDR3, the full variable domain is DARVTQTPRHKVTEMGQEVTMRCQPILGHNTVFWYRQTMMQGLELLAYFRNRAPLDDSGMPKDRFSAEMPDATLATLKIQPSEPRDSAVYFCASGPPGGVGTEAFFGQGTRLTVV.

The chain employs TRBV4-2 and TRBJ2-7; possible D gene TRBD1, 5 bases. This CDR3 has 16 residues. Deletions cut 0 bases from V and 7 bases from J, with 19 bases between. CDR1 and CDR2 (germline): LGHNA, YNFKEQ. The CDR3 DNA is TGTGCCAGCAGCCAAGACAGGGCTCATAGGGCGGAGGAGCAGTACTTC. Encoded protein: CASSQDRAHRAEEQYF.

The chain has TRBV25-1 and TRBJ2-5; 10 nucleotides line up with TRBD1. The J call is in doubt because the DNA end fits TRBJ2-7 better. This CDR3 contains 16 residues. Germline CDR1 MGHDK, CDR2 SYGVNS. This CDR3 is CASSEISRDRGYEQYF. For the CDR3, the DNA is TGTGCCAGCAGTGAAATCTCCCGGGACAGGGGATACGAGCAGTACTTC.

J is TRBJ2-5 and V is TRBV5-1; the D gene is possibly TRBD1 (6 bases). Germline lookup yields CDR1 SGHRS and CDR2 YFSETQ. This CDR3 is built from 17 residues. The V end was cut by 0 bases, the J end by 4 bases, with 19 bases between. The CDR3 sequence: CASSLGLDWGRRETQYF. For the CDR3, the DNA is TGCGCCAGCAGCTTGGGGCTTGACTGGGGGCGTCGAGAGACCCAGTACTTC.

The chain carries TRBV18 and TRBJ1-1; weak D call: TRBD1 (6 bases). The CDR3 is 16 amino acids. V lost 1 base, J lost 1 base, and 13 bases lay in between. In germline, CDR1 is KGHSH, CDR2 LQKENI. In nucleotides, the CDR3 is TGTGCCAGCTCACCACTTCTTCAGGACAGGAACACTGAAGCTTTCTTT. It codes for CASSPLLQDRNTEAFF.

V usage is TRBV7-2 and J usage is TRBJ2-3; possible D gene TRBD2, 6 bases. From germline, CDR1 is SGHTA and CDR2 FQGNSA. Trimming removed 5 bases from V and 3 bases from J, with 15 bases in between. CDR3 length equals 15 residues. CDR3 in amino acids: CASSRKTSLTDTQYF. The DNA of the CDR3 is TGTGCCAGCAGCCGGAAGACTAGTTTGACAGATACGCAGTATTTT.

This clone was found a few times. V and J are TRBV2 and TRBJ1-2; D might be TRBD1 (6 bases). Trimming took 1 base from V and 4 from J, leaving 10 bases between them. CDR1 is SNHLY and CDR2 is FYNNEI in the germline V gene. The CDR3 length is 14 residues. This CDR3 reads CASSEGGGPYGYTF. DNA of the CDR3: TGTGCCAGCAGTGAAGGCGGGGGCCCCTATGGCTACACCTTC.

Written as DNA, the CDR3 is TGTGCCAGCAGCTCGGGACTTTTCACAGATACGCAGTATTTT. It codes for CASSSGLFTDTQYF. The chain employs TRBV7-2 and TRBJ2-3; D possibly corresponds to TRBD2 (6 bases). The CDR3 consists of 14 residues. Germline V lookup: CDR1 SGHTA, CDR2 FQGNSA. Deletions cut 4 bases from V and 2 bases from J, with 10 bases between. Looking up the rest from reference TRBV7-2 and TRBJ2-3 gives the full variable domain: GAGVSQSPSNKVTEKGKDVELRCDPISGHTALYWYRQSLGQGLEFLIYFQGNSAPDKSGLPSDRFSAERTGGSVSTLTIQRTQQEDSAVYLCASSSGLFTDTQYFGPGTRLTVL.

The chain employs TRBV27 and TRBJ2-7; D gene ambiguous. Germline CDR1 is MNHEY and CDR2 is SMNVEV (reference sequence). V lost 3 bases to trimming and J lost 3 bases, with 15 bases between them. This CDR3 comprises 15 residues. In DNA form, the CDR3 reads TGTGCCAGCAGTTTGCAAGCGCGACCCCACTACGAGCAGTACTTC. Its protein is CASSLQARPHYEQYF.

This clone came up a few times. The chain uses TRBV7-8 and TRBJ2-1; D gene ambiguous. Per germline, CDR1 SGHVS and CDR2 FQNEAQ. The CDR3 consists of 11 residues. Trimming took 5 bases from V and 9 from J, leaving 8 bases between them. This CDR3 reads CASSRTIEQFF. CDR3 nucleotides: TGTGCCAGCAGCCGAACAATTGAGCAGTTCTTC.

The chain couples TRBV7-2 to TRBJ1-3, with 9 bases matching TRBD1. Germline loops: CDR1 SGHTA, CDR2 FQGNSA. V shed 5 bases and J 0 bases; nucleotides not matched to a gene: 2. The CDR3 has 15 amino acids. The CDR3 is CASSLDRGSGNTIYF. CDR3 DNA sequence: TGTGCCAGCAGCCTGGACAGGGGCTCTGGAAACACCATATATTTT.

The V gene is TRBV4-1, the J gene TRBJ2-7, with TRBD1 identical over 9 bases. Germline assignment: CDR1 MGHRA and CDR2 YSYEKL. The CDR3 totals 16 residues. J gave up 3 bases and V 4 bases, and 10 bases lay outside the gene matches. The CDR3 spells CASSPRSWDRDYEQYF. The DNA of the CDR3 is TGCGCCAGCAGCCCCAGGAGCTGGGACAGGGACTACGAGCAGTACTTC.

The chain couples TRBV7-6 to TRBJ2-1, with D maybe TRBD1 (6 bases). The CDR3 has 15 residues. Looked up from germline, CDR1 is SGHVS and CDR2 is FNYEAQ. Trimming cost V 3 bases and J 5 bases, with 14 bases left between them. DNA of the CDR3: TGTGCCAGCAGCTTGGGGCAGGGGCGTGACAATGAGCAGTTCTTC. It encodes CASSLGQGRDNEQFF.

The chain is built from TRBV5-1 and TRBJ2-3; 10 bases are shared with TRBD2. From germline, CDR1 is SGHRS and CDR2 YFSETQ. The junction had 6 bases not matched to a gene; V was cut back by 6 bases and J by 2 bases. The CDR3 runs to 15 residues. This chain's CDR3 is CASNVAGGYTDTQYF. DNA of the CDR3: TGCGCCAGCAATGTAGCGGGGGGCTACACAGATACGCAGTATTTT. Drawing the rest from reference TRBV5-1 and TRBJ2-3, the complete variable domain is KAGVTQTPRYLIKTRGQQVTLSCSPISGHRSVSWYQQTPGQGLQFLFEYFSETQRNKGNFPGRFSGRQFSNSRSEMNVSTLELGDSALYLCASNVAGGYTDTQYFGPGTRLTVL.

The chain recombines TRBV6-5 with TRBJ1-1; TRBD1 matches 7 bases. The CDR3 has 14 residues. From germline, CDR1 is MNHEY and CDR2 SVGAGI. The trim removed 8 bases at V and 1 base at J, leaving 7 bases unmatched. In nucleotides, the CDR3 is TGTGCCAGCGTAAAGGGGGCAGGGAACACTGAAGCTTTCTTT. Residues: CASVKGAGNTEAFF.

The chain carries TRBV10-3 and TRBJ1-1; the match to TRBD1 covers 9 bases. Germline loops: CDR1 ENHRY, CDR2 SYGVKD. Losses at the gene ends were 10 bases for V and 4 bases for J; bases not matched to a gene: 7. There are 13 residues in the CDR3. For the CDR3, the DNA is TGTGCCACTACGGGACAGGGAGGCACTGAAGCTTTCTTT. It is translated as CATTGQGGTEAFF.

The chain couples TRBV7-2 to TRBJ1-5; TRBD1 agrees at 7 bases. Germline V gives CDR1 SGHTA, CDR2 FQGNSA. The V segment lost 5 bases and the J segment 2 bases; nucleotides outside the gene matches: 6. There are 15 residues in the CDR3. The CDR3 DNA reads as TGTGCCAGCAGCCCACAGGGGATGGGCAATCAGCCCCAGCATTTT. It specifies CASSPQGMGNQPQHF. The variable domain in full, with the rest retrieved from reference TRBV7-2 and TRBJ1-5, is GAGVSQSPSNKVTEKGKDVELRCDPISGHTALYWYRQSLGQGLEFLIYFQGNSAPDKSGLPSDRFSAERTGGSVSTLTIQRTQQEDSAVYLCASSPQGMGNQPQHFGDGTRLSIL.

Worth noting for this clone: The conserved final phenylalanine or tryptophan is absent from the CDR3, which likely points to a read error. The rearrangement uses TRBV6-1 and TRBJ1-1; D not certain. The CDR3 consists of 15 residues. V was shortened by 2 bases and J by 1 base, with 11 bases between the two germline ends. Germline values: CDR1 MNHNS, CDR2 SASEGT. This CDR3 is CASSEWRAGNTEAFV. CDR3 DNA: TGTGCCAGCAGTGAATGGAGGGCTGGGAACACTGAAGCTTTCGTT.

CDR3 bases: TGTGCCAGCAGTCCTCTTCAGTCGAACACTGAAGCTTTCTTT. This gives the protein CASSPLQSNTEAFF. The chain couples TRBV27 to TRBJ1-1, with D unresolved. The V end lost 5 bases, the J end lost 1 base, and 11 bases lay between the germline ends. Per germline, CDR1 MNHEY and CDR2 SMNVEV (reference sequence). CDR3 length: 14 residues.